The text below deals with one T cell receptor beta chain. What it recognizes is unknown. Clones were read by immunoSEQ multiplex PCR, and TCRdb kept only the in-frame ones, dropping some. The table lists some 140,000 clones, approximately 86% of them singletons. The CDR3 is 15 amino acids. The junction had 6 bases not matched to a gene; V was cut back by 4 bases and J by 2 bases. The V gene's germline CDR1 is SGHNT and CDR2 YYREEE (reference sequence). This specimen belongs to a study of cytomegalovirus exposure and HLA in healthy donors. Study conclusions and caveats: Cytomegalovirus-associated TCR beta chains were listed, numbering roughly 150. First-cohort TCR clusters were later found to tend to co-occur in the approximately 120 validation repertoires. Most TCR sequences showed up rarely, but some public TCRs showed up in many donors. Cytomegalovirus status was reportedly diagnosed by the classifier with high specificity and sensitivity.

This sequence originates from a man younger than 30 in good health and CMV-seropositive. The sample comprised PBMCs. The chain carries TRBV5-4 and TRBJ2-1; 7 bases are a match to TRBD2. DNA for the CDR3: TGTGCCAGCAGCCGGAGCGGGGCAGCCTACAATGAGCAGTTCTTC. Its protein product is CASSRSGAAYNEQFF.